These 5 T cell receptor beta chains came from one sample sequenced in a study of cytotoxic CD8 clonotypes in ibrutinib-treated CLL. Libraries were prepared by immunoSEQ multiplex PCR; TCRdb keeps only in-frame clonotypes and omits some of them. The sample lists around 29,000 clones, roughly 69% occurring once. This material consisted of PBMCs, taken after 24 months of ibrutinib treatment. The source of these receptors is a human donor with chronic lymphocytic leukemia.

Only a few counts were recorded for this clone. The genes are TRBV7-9 and TRBJ2-7; tentatively, D is TRBD1 or TRBD2 (5 bases each). The CDR3 extends over 14 amino acids. With 1 base removed from V and 2 bases from J, the gap between germline ends came to 9 bases. Germline CDR1 is SEHNR and CDR2 is FQNEAQ (reference sequence). The DNA for the CDR3 is TGTGCCAGCAGCTTAGATGGGGGTCCCTACGAGCAGTACTTC. Protein product: CASSLDGGPYEQYF.

This chain uses TRBV6-5 with TRBJ1-2; no firm D call. V was pared by 0 bases and J by 8 bases, with 16 bases between. This CDR3 contains 15 residues. In germline, CDR1 is MNHEY, CDR2 SVGAGI. The CDR3 DNA reads TGTGCCAGCAGTTACTCAGGTCCGACAAAGCGAGGCTACACCTTC. The encoded protein is CASSYSGPTKRGYTF.

This clone was detected only once. The chain joins TRBV5-6 to TRBJ2-7; tentative D call: TRBD1 (6 bases). CDR3 size: 14 residues. Per the germline V gene, CDR1 is SGHDT and CDR2 is YYEEEE. The ends were cut back, 4 bases at V and 4 bases at J, with 15 bases in the middle. In nucleotides, the CDR3 is TGTGCCAGCAGCCCGCTCAACAGGGAGTACGAGCAGTACTTC. It encodes CASSPLNREYEQYF.

V gene TRBV5-1 combines with J gene TRBJ1-4; a possible D gene is TRBD1 (6 bases). Per germline, CDR1 SGHRS and CDR2 YFSETQ. The V end lost 0 bases, the J end lost 6 bases, and 6 bases lay between the germline ends. This CDR3 has 13 amino acids. The CDR3: CASSLDRDEKLFF. The CDR3 region has the DNA TGCGCCAGCAGCTTGGACAGGGATGAAAAACTGTTTTTT.

The V call is TRBV5-1, the J call TRBJ2-3; TRBD1 matches at 7 bases. The V gene end was trimmed by 0 bases and the J gene end by 0 bases; junction bases not matched to a gene: 4. The germline CDR1 and CDR2 sequences are SGHRS and YFSETQ. The length of the CDR3 is 16 residues. The CDR3: CASSLAQGVSTDTQYF. CDR3 nucleotide sequence: TGCGCCAGCAGCTTGGCGCAGGGGGTTAGCACAGATACGCAGTATTTT.